This paragraph reports one T cell receptor beta chain. Study processing details: Reference gene primer amplification yielded estimated nucleated cell counts. The table came from immunoSEQ multiplex PCR; TCRdb's copy has only in-frame clones and leaves some out. The D gene and trimming were derived from the DNA, and the V and J assignments and clone size from that table. The data show 65,000 to 90,000 clones, 88% seen once. CDR1 and CDR2 from the germline V gene are GTSNPN and SVGIG (reference sequence). The CDR3 spans 17 residues. Trimming removed 3 bases from V and 5 bases from J; junction bases left unmatched: 16. The sample belongs to a study of blood T cell repertoires in COVID-19. About the study: Specimens from acute and convalescent COVID-19 originated in the United States, Italy and Spain. T cells, B-cell-depleted T cells, or PBMCs provided the cDNA or gDNA that served as material.

V gene TRBV30 combines with J gene TRBJ2-5; 9 bases are shared with TRBD2. Sequencing was carried out using peripheral blood. The receptor comes from a human donor in a cohort sampled during active COVID-19. CDR3 loop: CAWSDGWGRGGLETQYF. CDR3 sequence (DNA): TGTGCCTGGAGCGACGGCTGGGGGCGGGGGGGCCTTGAGACCCAGTACTTC. Full variable domain (missing parts from reference TRBV30 and TRBJ2-5): SQTIHQWPATLVQPVGSPLSLECTVEGTSNPNLYWYRQAAGRGLQLLFYSVGIGQISSEVPQNLSASRPQDRQFILSSKKLLLSDSGFYLCAWSDGWGRGGLETQYFGPGTRLLVL.